This T cell receptor (beta chain) was identified during a study of response to subunit inactivated influenza vaccine. Study results and caveats: Authors suggested each seasonal flu vaccination may recruit only limited numbers of new T cells.

V lost 5 bases to trimming and J lost 5 bases, with 13 bases between them. CDR1 and CDR2 (germline): DFQATT, SNEGSKA (reference sequence). The CDR3 has 13 residues. This clonotype was seen ten or more times. What it recognizes is unknown. TCRdb passed the RT-PCR reads through MiXCR, listing each CDR3 protein once. The table shows 200,000 to 300,000 distinct CDR3 sequences, with 10% to 15% occurring only once. The specimen comprised non-naive T cells sorted from PBMCs, sampled less than 15 days before vaccination. J is TRBJ2-1 and V is TRBV20-1; maybe TRBD2 (6 bases). This clonotype was sampled from a man aged 50-59 years who received an inactivated influenza vaccine. CDR3 region: CSAAASEHNEQFF. CDR3 DNA sequence: TGCAGTGCTGCGGCTAGCGAGCACAATGAGCAGTTCTTC.